The 7 T cell receptor beta chains below all came from one sample that was sequenced in a study of blood T cell repertoires in COVID-19. Assay used: immunoSEQ multiplex PCR; TCRdb lists only in-frame clones, some missing. The sample lists about 94,000 clones, around 87% occurring once. Sample: peripheral blood. The source of these receptors is a woman of 80 years or more with acute or convalescent COVID-19.

The chain couples TRBV19 to TRBJ2-6; D gene ambiguous. Per the germline V gene, CDR1 is LNHDA and CDR2 is SQIVND (reference sequence). V lost 5 bases and J 2 bases, leaving 10 bases between the germline ends. This CDR3 is built from 15 residues. The DNA for the CDR3 is TGTGCCAGTAGTCCCGGAGAGACTGGGGCCAACGTCCTGACTTTC. Translating gives CASSPGETGANVLTF.

V usage is TRBV24-1 and J usage is TRBJ1-2; 8 nucleotides line up with TRBD1. The germline gives CDR1 KGHDR, CDR2 SFDVKD. Trimming removed 4 bases from V and 8 bases from J; junction bases left unmatched: 5. This CDR3 comprises 13 residues. As DNA, the CDR3 is TGTGCCACCAGTGACGGACAGGGAGGAGGCTACACCTTC. This codes for CATSDGQGGGYTF.

The chain is built from TRBV30 and TRBJ1-6; D perhaps matches TRBD1 (6 bases). The CDR3 extends over 15 amino acids. Germline CDR1 reads GTSNPN; CDR2 reads SVGIG (reference sequence). With 0 bases removed from V and 10 bases from J, the gap between germline ends came to 16 bases. Here the CDR3 DNA reads TGTGCCTGGAGTGTACTATCAGGGGTAAGGTCACCCCTCCACTTT. Translation: CAWSVLSGVRSPLHF.

The chain employs TRBV24-1 and TRBJ1-1; D remains ambiguous. This CDR3 is 13 amino acids long. Germline V lookup: CDR1 KGHDR, CDR2 SFDVKD. Trimming stripped 3 bases from V and 0 bases from J, with 4 bases between. CDR3 in amino acids: CATSDGLNTEAFF. Here the CDR3 DNA reads TGTGCCACCAGTGATGGCTTGAACACTGAAGCTTTCTTT.

The chain couples TRBV3-1 (or the pseudogene TRBV3-2) to TRBJ1-2; tentative D call: TRBD1 (5 bases). The CDR3 runs to 16 residues. Germline loops: CDR1 LGHDT, CDR2 YNNKEL (reference sequence). Trimming took off 6 bases at V and 4 bases at J, with 21 bases between the two ends. CDR3 loop: CASREAGRSTSYGYTF. As DNA, the CDR3 is TGTGCCAGCAGAGAGGCAGGGCGGTCTACGAGCTATGGCTACACCTTC.

Here the CDR3 reads CASSYGLAGAETQYF. The CDR3 coding sequence is TGTGCCAGCAGTTACGGACTAGCGGGGGCAGAGACCCAGTACTTC. The chain combines TRBV6-5 with TRBJ2-5, with 13 bases fitting TRBD2. The V gene end was trimmed by 2 bases and the J gene end by 4 bases; junction bases not matched to a gene: 1. The CDR3 totals 15 residues. From germline, CDR1 is MNHEY and CDR2 SVGAGI.

As DNA, the CDR3 is TGTGCCAGCTACCGGACTAGCGGCCGCTACAATGAGCAGTTCTTC. It translates to CASYRTSGRYNEQFF. The chain has TRBV6-5 and TRBJ2-1; 10 nucleotides match TRBD2. The CDR3 length is 15 residues. V dropped 8 bases and J dropped 3; count of bases not matched to a gene: 7. Germline V gene lookup returns CDR1 MNHEY and CDR2 SVGAGI.